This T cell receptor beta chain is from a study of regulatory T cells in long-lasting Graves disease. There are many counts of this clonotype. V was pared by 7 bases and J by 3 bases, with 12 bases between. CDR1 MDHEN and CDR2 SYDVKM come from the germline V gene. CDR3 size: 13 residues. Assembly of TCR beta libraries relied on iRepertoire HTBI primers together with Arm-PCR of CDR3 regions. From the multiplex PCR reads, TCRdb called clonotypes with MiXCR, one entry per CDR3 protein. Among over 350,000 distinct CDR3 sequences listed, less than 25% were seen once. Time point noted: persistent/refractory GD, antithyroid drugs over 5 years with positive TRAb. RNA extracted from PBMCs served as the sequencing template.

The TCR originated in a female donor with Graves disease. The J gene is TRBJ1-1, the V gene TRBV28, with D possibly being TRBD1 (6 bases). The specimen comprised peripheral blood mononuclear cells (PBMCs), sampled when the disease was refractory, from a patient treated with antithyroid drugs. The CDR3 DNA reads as TGTGCCAGCAAGGGGGGTGTAGACACTGAAGCTTTCTTT. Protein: CASKGGVDTEAFF.